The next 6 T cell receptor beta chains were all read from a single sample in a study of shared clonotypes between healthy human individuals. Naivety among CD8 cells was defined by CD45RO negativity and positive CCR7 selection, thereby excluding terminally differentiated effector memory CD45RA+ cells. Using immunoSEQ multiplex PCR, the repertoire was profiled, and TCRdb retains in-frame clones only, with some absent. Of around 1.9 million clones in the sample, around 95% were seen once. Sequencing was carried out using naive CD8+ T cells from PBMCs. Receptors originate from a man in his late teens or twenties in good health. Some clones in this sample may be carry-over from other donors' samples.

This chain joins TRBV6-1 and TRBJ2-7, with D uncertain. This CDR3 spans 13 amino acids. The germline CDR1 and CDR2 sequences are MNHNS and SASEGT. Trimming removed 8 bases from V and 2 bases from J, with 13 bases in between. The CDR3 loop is CASGSTGTYEQYF. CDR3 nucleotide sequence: TGTGCCAGCGGGTCAACCGGCACCTACGAGCAGTACTTC.

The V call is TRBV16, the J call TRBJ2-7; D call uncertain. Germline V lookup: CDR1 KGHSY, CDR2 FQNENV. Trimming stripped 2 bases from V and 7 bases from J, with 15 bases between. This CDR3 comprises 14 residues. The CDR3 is CASSQSGSVREQYF. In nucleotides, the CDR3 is TGTGCCAGCAGCCAAAGTGGCAGCGTGAGGGAGCAGTACTTC.

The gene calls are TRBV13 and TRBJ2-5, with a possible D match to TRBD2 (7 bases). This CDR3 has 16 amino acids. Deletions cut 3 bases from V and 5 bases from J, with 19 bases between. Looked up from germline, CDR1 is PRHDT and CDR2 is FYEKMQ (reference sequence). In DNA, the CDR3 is TGTGCCAGCAGCTTTACCAACAGGGAGGGTCAGGAGACCCAGTACTTC. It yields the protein CASSFTNREGQETQYF.

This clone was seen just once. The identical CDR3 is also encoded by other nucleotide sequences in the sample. As DNA, the CDR3 is TGTGCCAGCAGGGCTACCTACGAGCAGTACTTC. The encoded protein is CASRATYEQYF. The chain links TRBV7-9 to TRBJ2-7; D uncertain. This CDR3 spans 11 amino acids. Looked up from germline, CDR1 is SEHNR and CDR2 is FQNEAQ (reference sequence). Trimming removed 6 bases at V and 2 bases at J, with 5 bases between.

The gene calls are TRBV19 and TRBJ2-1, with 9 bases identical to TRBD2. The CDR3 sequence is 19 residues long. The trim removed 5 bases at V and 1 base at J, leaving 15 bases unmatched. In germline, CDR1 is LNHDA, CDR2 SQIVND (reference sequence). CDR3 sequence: CASSQNRTSEKRSYNEQFF. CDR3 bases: TGTGCCAGTAGTCAGAACCGGACTAGCGAGAAGAGGTCCTACAATGAGCAGTTCTTC. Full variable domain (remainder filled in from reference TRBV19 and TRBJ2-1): DGGITQSPKYLFRKEGQNVTLSCEQNLNHDAMYWYRQDPGQGLRLIYYSQIVNDFQKGDIAEGYSVSREKKESFPLTVTSAQKNPTAFYLCASSQNRTSEKRSYNEQFFGPGTRLTVL.

CDR3 in amino acids: CASSSPTRAGELFF. In DNA, the CDR3 is TGTGCCAGCAGCTCCCCGACACGGGCCGGGGAGCTGTTTTTT. The rearrangement uses TRBV7-9 and TRBJ2-2; D not certain. The CDR3 sequence is 14 residues long. Deletions cut 4 bases from V and 6 bases from J, with 12 bases between. Germline V lookup: CDR1 SEHNR, CDR2 FQNEAQ (reference sequence).